Listed here is a single T cell receptor (beta chain). Its antigen is still unknown. No much larger clone exists at a distance of one base, and base qualities are not known. The record originates from a study of cytomegalovirus exposure and HLA in healthy donors (dated by TCRdb to about 2017). About the study as a whole: According to a later analysis, one platform produced both the 110 or so validation repertoires and the roughly 640 repertoires of the first cohort. The study aimed to test whether cataloging public T cell receptors could reveal signatures of past pathogen exposure. A separate validation cohort of 100 to 150 different subjects was used in addition to the roughly 670-subject first cohort. High-throughput TCR immunosequencing, statistical association of individual TCRs with disease status, and machine learning were combined to predict cytomegalovirus infection status. Broader findings and caveats from the paper: The study gave a list of 150 to 200 TCR beta chains associated with cytomegalovirus. Across donors, most TCR sequences were observed very rarely, whereas some public TCRs were present in many individuals. A few of the identified cytomegalovirus-associated TCR beta chains were confirmed in vitro to be specific for cytomegalovirus antigens. It was suggested by the authors that the approach could potentially be generalized to other disease states and immunological phenotypes. Cytomegalovirus status was reported to be diagnosed by the classifier with high specificity and sensitivity in both the original and validation cohorts. All 130 or so repertoires were used to score co-occurrence in the validation cohort in a later analysis, because that analysis had no HLA typing for the cohort. Of the cluster scores, roughly 93% were above 0 in a later analysis, which found that TCRs clustered in the first cohort also tended to co-occur in the 120 validation repertoires.

Library creation used the immunoSEQ multiplex PCR assay. Per the authors' processing: A statistical classification framework was built to diagnose cytomegalovirus status from the catalog of TCR beta chain sequences. As stored in TCRdb, this immuneACCESS dataset retains in-frame rearrangements with V and J assigned. A fraction of the clones does not appear; measured against another copy, unresolved V genes explain less than half of the discrepancy, and the remainder lacks a known reason. The DNA gave D and trimming, while V, J and clone size come from that table. This sample holds over 120,000 clones; more than 80% were observed only once. Roughly 6.5% of the sample comes from the top ten. Donors formed part of the validation cohort, which comprised 120 or so subjects and was distinct from the first cohort of 550 to 850 subjects. The V end loses 5 bases and the J end loses 0 bases, and a stretch of 14 bases separates them. The cysteine opens and the phenylalanine closes a CDR3 of 15 amino acids. Only the CDR3 region is kept as DNA, spanning 45 bases read in frame from base 1. CDR1 and CDR2 are read off the germline V gene (reference sequence) as SEHNR and FQNEAQ.

The TCR comes from a woman aged 25-40 years in good health and CMV-seropositive. The chain joins TRBV7-9 to TRBJ2-7, with no confident D gene call. Sequencing used PBMCs. The DNA reads TGTGCCAGCAGCCCCCCGGCGTGGAGCTCCTACGAGCAGTACTTC. Its amino acids are CASSPPAWSSYEQYF. With all but the CDR3 taken from the reference TRBV7-9 and TRBJ2-7 genes, the full variable domain is: DTGVSQNPRHKITKRGQNVTFRCDPISEHNRLYWYRQTLGQGPEFLTYFQNEAQLEKSRLLSDRFSAERPKGSFSTLEIQRTEQGDSAMYLCASSPPAWSSYEQYFGPGTRLTVT.